The next 21 T cell receptor beta chains were all read from a single sample in a study of shared clonotypes between healthy human individuals. Generated by immunoSEQ multiplex PCR, the TCRdb table keeps only in-frame clones and is missing some. The sample carries about 590,000 clones, around 95% recorded once. The naive CD8 subset, CD45RO-negative cells positively selected for CCR7, excluded terminally differentiated effector memory CD45RA+ cells. Sequencing was carried out using naive CD8+ T cells sorted from blood. The receptors stem from a woman younger than 45 in good health.

This clone came up once. The CDR3 DNA sequence: TGTGCCAGCAGCGTAGTGGCTAGCGGGTCCTCCTACGAGCAGTACTTC. This codes for CASSVVASGSSYEQYF. V is TRBV9 and J is TRBJ2-7; the match to TRBD2 covers 8 bases. CDR1 is SGDLS and CDR2 is YYNGEE in the germline V gene. V trimming: 0 bases; J trimming: 0 bases; junction bases outside the gene matches: 5. CDR3 length: 16 amino acids.

The genes are TRBV19 and TRBJ1-1; no clear D. The ends were cut back, 7 bases at V and 1 base at J, with 4 bases in the middle. Looked up from germline, CDR1 is LNHDA and CDR2 is SQIVND (reference sequence). The CDR3 loop spans 11 amino acids. The CDR3 DNA follows: TGTGCCAGTATCAGGAACACTGAAGCTTTCTTT. Its protein product is CASIRNTEAFF.

The chain combines TRBV9 with TRBJ1-2, with 7 nucleotides matching TRBD1. With V trimmed by 0 bases and J by 4 bases, 15 bases remained unmatched. The V gene's germline CDR1 is SGDLS and CDR2 YYNGEE. This CDR3 spans 18 amino acids. The CDR3, as DNA: TGTGCCAGCAGCGTAGCTCGAGGGCATAGACAGGGAGCCTATGGCTACACCTTC. The encoded protein is CASSVARGHRQGAYGYTF.

This clone was seen once. The same CDR3 can be traced to other DNA sequences in this sample. V is TRBV6-5 and J is TRBJ2-7, with a weak D call TRBD1 (6 bases). CDR1 and CDR2 (germline): MNHEY, SVGAGI. Trimming stripped 3 bases from V and 2 bases from J, with 11 bases between. The CDR3 sequence is 14 residues long. CDR3 in DNA: TGTGCCAGCAGTTATGCACAGGGAGCCTACGAGCAGTACTTC. Protein: CASSYAQGAYEQYF.

The chain recombines TRBV6-1 with TRBJ2-7, with 8 bases matching TRBD1. This CDR3 has 15 amino acids. Trimming cost V 0 bases and J 3 bases; bases outside gene matches: 4. Germline V lookup: CDR1 MNHNS, CDR2 SASEGT. Here the CDR3 reads CASSEAGQGSYEQYF. The DNA for the CDR3 is TGTGCCAGCAGTGAAGCAGGACAGGGCAGCTACGAGCAGTACTTC.

The chain has TRBV5-4 and TRBJ1-2; TRBD1 might be the D (5 bases). The V and J ends lost 0 bases and 9 bases respectively, with 12 bases between them. The germline V gene has CDR1 SGHNT and CDR2 YYREEE (reference sequence). The CDR3 extends over 13 amino acids. Here the CDR3 DNA reads TGTGCCAGCAGCTTGGAGCAGGGCTTTCGCTACACCTTC. Protein sequence: CASSLEQGFRYTF.

CDR3 amino acids: CVRSYPGLAKNIQYF. For the CDR3, the DNA is TGTGTCAGAAGCTATCCAGGGTTAGCCAAAAACATTCAGTACTTC. The V and J genes are TRBV7-5 and TRBJ2-4; no DNA check was done on the table's D call, TRBD1. TRBV7-5 is classified as a pseudogene. The CDR3 extends over 15 amino acids.

This chain joins TRBV13 and TRBJ2-7; D assignment may be TRBD1 or TRBD2 (6 bases each). V lost 3 bases to trimming and J lost 4 bases, with 10 bases between them. The length of the CDR3 is 13 residues. Looked up from germline, CDR1 is PRHDT and CDR2 is FYEKMQ (reference sequence). The CDR3 sequence is CASSFLGGYEQYF. CDR3 in DNA: TGTGCCAGCAGCTTCTTAGGGGGGTACGAGCAGTACTTC.

The chain has TRBV27 and TRBJ2-3, with 8 bases matching TRBD2. V shed 2 bases, J shed 3 bases, and the junction held 7 bases outside the gene matches. This CDR3 spans 16 amino acids. From germline, CDR1 is MNHEY and CDR2 SMNVEV (reference sequence). The chain's CDR3 is CASSLTGTSGTDTQYF. The DNA for the CDR3 is TGTGCCAGCAGTTTAACCGGGACTAGTGGTACAGATACGCAGTATTTT.

The V and J genes are TRBV27 and TRBJ2-7, with D perhaps TRBD1 or TRBD2 (7 bases each). The V and J ends lost 5 bases and 2 bases respectively, with 19 bases between them. The CDR3 length is 16 residues. Germline lookup yields CDR1 MNHEY and CDR2 SMNVEV (reference sequence). The CDR3 DNA follows: TGTGCCAGCAGTGAGGCGGGGGCAGGGGGAACCTACGAGCAGTACTTC. Translating gives CASSEAGAGGTYEQYF.

In DNA form, the CDR3 reads TGTGCCAGCAGCAGCCCCGCGTGGACGAAAGTTGGATTCTATGGCTACACCTTC. Its protein product is CASSSPAWTKVGFYGYTF. V and J are TRBV21-1 and TRBJ1-2. TRBV21-1 counts as a pseudogene. The CDR3 is made up of 18 amino acids.

V is TRBV27 and J is TRBJ2-1; D tentatively fits TRBD1 or TRBD2 (5 bases each). CDR3 length: 15 residues. Germline CDR1 MNHEY, CDR2 SMNVEV (reference sequence). Trimming cost V 5 bases and J 7 bases, with 18 bases left between them. The CDR3 nucleotides are TGTGCCAGCAGTCCGGGACCCACGGGGAAAAATGAGCAGTTCTTC. This sequence encodes CASSPGPTGKNEQFF.

The chain has TRBV7-9 and TRBJ2-7; D may be TRBD2 (6 bases). There are 14 residues in the CDR3. Trimming took off 3 bases at V and 2 bases at J, with 11 bases between the two ends. Germline CDR1 is SEHNR and CDR2 is FQNEAQ (reference sequence). In DNA form, the CDR3 reads TGTGCCAGCAGCTTCATTCCGGGGGCCTACGAGCAGTACTTC. This sequence encodes CASSFIPGAYEQYF.

The CDR3, as DNA: TGTGCCAGCAGTTTCGGTTTGGCAGGTTATCAGCCCCAGCATTTT. It translates to CASSFGLAGYQPQHF. The rearrangement joins TRBV28 to TRBJ1-5; no firm D call. V lost 3 bases, J lost 5 bases, and 14 bases lay in between. The CDR3 covers 15 residues. In germline, CDR1 is MDHEN, CDR2 SYDVKM.

The rearrangement uses TRBV28 and TRBJ1-6, with a weak D call TRBD1 (5 bases). There are 15 residues in the CDR3. Deletions cut 5 bases from V and 9 bases from J, with 17 bases between. Germline loops: CDR1 MDHEN, CDR2 SYDVKM. The DNA for the CDR3 is TGTGCCAGCAGTCCGACTGCGGGGGTAGCTTCACCCCTCCACTTT. Translating it yields CASSPTAGVASPLHF.

The V gene is TRBV27, the J gene TRBJ1-2; 9 bases line up with TRBD1. Germline CDR1 is MNHEY and CDR2 is SMNVEV (reference sequence). This CDR3 has 15 amino acids. The J segment lost 4 bases and the V segment lost 5 bases, leaving 8 bases of the junction unmatched. DNA for the CDR3: TGTGCCAGCAGTACCCGGACAGGGGAGGGCTATGGCTACACCTTC. It encodes CASSTRTGEGYGYTF.

This clone was recorded a few times. This chain links TRBV7-9 with TRBJ1-2; D may be TRBD1 (5 bases). CDR3 length: 12 residues. V was clipped by 6 bases and J by 7 bases, with 12 bases between them. The germline V gene encodes CDR1 SEHNR and CDR2 FQNEAQ (reference sequence). Here the CDR3 reads CASSSGTFGYTF. The CDR3 DNA sequence: TGTGCCAGCAGTTCCGGGACTTTTGGCTACACCTTC.

The chain recombines TRBV11-3 with TRBJ1-4, with no clear D. Deletions cut 0 bases from V and 5 bases from J, with 10 bases between. Germline V gene lookup returns CDR1 SGHNT and CDR2 YENEEA. The CDR3 sequence is 15 residues long. CDR3 sequence: CASSLDRFGNEKLFF. The CDR3 DNA is TGTGCCAGCAGCTTAGACAGGTTCGGAAATGAAAAACTGTTTTTT.

The rearrangement joins TRBV19 to TRBJ2-7, with 8 bases fitting TRBD2. In germline, CDR1 is LNHDA, CDR2 SQIVND (reference sequence). The CDR3 loop spans 17 amino acids. Unmatched junction bases numbered 13, after V lost 6 bases and J lost 0 bases. The CDR3 here is CASSPGQRESGSYEQYF. CDR3 in DNA: TGTGCCAGTAGCCCCGGGCAGCGGGAGTCGGGCTCCTACGAGCAGTACTTC.

V and J are TRBV2 and TRBJ2-5; TRBD2 agrees at 12 bases. The CDR3 is made up of 16 amino acids. The V gene's germline CDR1 is SNHLY and CDR2 FYNNEI. Germline trimming cut 4 bases from V and 2 bases from J; bases unmatched to any gene: 5. CDR3 DNA: TGTGCCAGCAGTGGACTAGCGGGAGCGGAACAAGAGACCCAGTACTTC. Translated, it gives CASSGLAGAEQETQYF.

The chain joins TRBV7-2 to TRBJ2-7; 7 bases are a match to TRBD1. This CDR3 region has 15 residues. Unmatched junction bases numbered 6, after V lost 1 base and J lost 3 bases. Germline V gene lookup returns CDR1 SGHTA and CDR2 FQGNSA. The CDR3 loop is CASSLGQGVLYEQYF. The CDR3 DNA reads TGTGCCAGCAGCTTAGGCCAGGGGGTGCTCTACGAGCAGTACTTC.